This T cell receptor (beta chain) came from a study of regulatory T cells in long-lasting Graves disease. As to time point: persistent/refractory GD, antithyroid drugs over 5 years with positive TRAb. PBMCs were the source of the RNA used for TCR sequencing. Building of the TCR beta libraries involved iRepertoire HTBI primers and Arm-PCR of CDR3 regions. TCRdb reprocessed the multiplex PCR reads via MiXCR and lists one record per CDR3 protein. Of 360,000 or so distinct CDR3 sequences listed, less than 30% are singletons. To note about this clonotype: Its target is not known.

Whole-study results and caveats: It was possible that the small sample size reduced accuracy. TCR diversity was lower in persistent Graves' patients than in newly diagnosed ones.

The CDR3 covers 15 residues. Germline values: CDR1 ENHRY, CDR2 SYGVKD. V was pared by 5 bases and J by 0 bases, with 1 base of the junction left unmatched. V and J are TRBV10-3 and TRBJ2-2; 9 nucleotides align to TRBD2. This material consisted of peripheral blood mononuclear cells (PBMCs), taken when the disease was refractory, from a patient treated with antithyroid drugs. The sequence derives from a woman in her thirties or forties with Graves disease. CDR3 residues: CAISLAGSNTGELFF. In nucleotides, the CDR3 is TGTGCCATCAGTCTAGCGGGGTCGAACACCGGGGAGCTGTTTTTT.